These 5 T cell receptor beta chains were sequenced from one sample in a study of regulatory T cells in long-lasting Graves disease. Time point defined: newly diagnosed GD, antithyroid drugs for less than 3 months. Making the TCR library involved RNA that had been extracted from PBMCs. Building of the TCR beta libraries involved iRepertoire HTBI primers and Arm-PCR of CDR3 regions. In TCRdb, the multiplex PCR reads were re-called with MiXCR into one record per CDR3 protein. Of approximately 490,000 distinct CDR3 sequences listed, under 20% were seen once; the top ten hold less than 15%. The same sample was also studied in work on T cells in Graves' hyperthyroidism and ophthalmopathy.

The sample consisted of peripheral blood mononuclear cells (PBMCs), taken at new diagnosis, from a patient treated with antithyroid drugs. These receptor sequences come from a man aged 40-49 years with Graves disease.

V and J are TRBV29-1 and TRBJ2-3; D unclear. The germline CDR1 and CDR2 sequences are SQVTM and ANQGSEA. CDR3 length equals 13 residues. The V end was cut by 3 bases, the J end by 0 bases, with 7 bases between. CDR3: CSVDASSTDTQYF. In DNA, the CDR3 is TGCAGCGTTGACGCATCTAGCACAGATACGCAGTATTTT.

This clonotype was seen at least ten times. V and J are TRBV7-8 and TRBJ2-7; either TRBD1 or TRBD2 may supply D (5 bases each). Germline CDR1 and CDR2: SGHVS and FQNEAQ. The V gene lost 5 bases and the J gene lost 5 bases, with 22 bases spanning the gap. The CDR3 spans 16 residues. The CDR3 here is CASSVTGRSEIHEQYF. The CDR3 nucleotides read TGTGCCAGCAGCGTTACGGGACGCTCGGAGATCCACGAGCAGTACTTC. The full variable domain, its missing parts supplied by reference TRBV7-8 and TRBJ2-7, is GAGVSQSPRYKVAKRGQDVALRCDPISGHVSLFWYQQALGQGPEFLTYFQNEAQLDKSGLPSDRFFAERPEGSVSTLKIQRTQQEDSAVYLCASSVTGRSEIHEQYFGPGTRLTVT.

This clonotype was seen at least ten times. The chain recombines TRBV24-1 with TRBJ2-1; D gene ambiguous. CDR1 is KGHDR, CDR2 SFDVKD, per germline. With 1 base removed from V and 1 base from J, the gap between germline ends came to 22 bases. The CDR3 is 20 amino acids. As DNA, the CDR3 is TGTGCCACCAGTGATTTAAAACGGGCCTCAACGCTGGTATCCTACAATGAGCAGTTCTTC. This codes for CATSDLKRASTLVSYNEQFF.

This clonotype was counted many times. The chain uses TRBV20-1 and TRBJ2-1; TRBD1 aligns across 7 bases. The V gene's germline CDR1 is DFQATT and CDR2 SNEGSKA (reference sequence). The length of the CDR3 is 16 residues. J was trimmed by 5 bases and V by 0 bases; bases with no gene match: 10. This CDR3 is CSARDQGEMVHNEQFF. The CDR3 coding sequence is TGCAGTGCTAGAGATCAGGGGGAGATGGTACACAATGAGCAGTTCTTC.

This clonotype showed up many times. This chain's CDR3 is CSASNRGLINQPQHF. The CDR3 region has the DNA TGCAGTGCTTCCAACAGGGGGCTCATCAATCAGCCCCAGCATTTT. V is TRBV20-1 and J is TRBJ1-5, with 9 bases aligning to TRBD1. The ends lost 5 bases at V and 3 bases at J; junction bases unmatched: 8. This CDR3 comprises 15 residues. Germline CDR1 DFQATT, CDR2 SNEGSKA (reference sequence).